These 17 T cell receptor beta chains originate from one sample sequenced in a study of blood T cell repertoires in COVID-19. Profiling relied on immunoSEQ multiplex PCR, and the TCRdb table lists in-frame clones only, not all of them. Of more than 300,000 clones listed, 70% to 90% are singletons. Sequenced input: peripheral blood. The source of these receptors is a woman younger than 45 with COVID-19, enrolled during active disease.

This clone was seen a handful of times. This chain joins TRBV10-3 and TRBJ2-5; D is ambiguous. Germline values: CDR1 ENHRY, CDR2 SYGVKD. This CDR3 is 14 amino acids long. The germline V and J ends were trimmed by 3 bases and 2 bases, with 10 bases remaining between them. CDR3 DNA: TGTGCCATCAGTGACCTCCACAGACAAGAGACCCAGTACTTC. Translating gives CAISDLHRQETQYF.

This clone was recorded a few times. V gene TRBV7-2 combines with J gene TRBJ2-7; TRBD2 matches at 7 bases. V shed 5 bases, J shed 3 bases, and the junction held 7 bases outside the gene matches. The CDR3 consists of 14 residues. Per germline, CDR1 SGHTA and CDR2 FQGNSA. CDR3 bases: TGTGCCAGCAGCATTAGGGACTACGGCTACGAGCAGTACTTC. As protein: CASSIRDYGYEQYF.

The chain employs TRBV27 and TRBJ1-1; D unresolved. The germline CDR1 and CDR2 sequences are MNHEY and SMNVEV (reference sequence). V was trimmed by 3 bases and J by 0 bases, leaving 5 bases between them. The CDR3 extends over 13 amino acids. The CDR3 DNA reads as TGTGCCAGCAGTTTTACAGTGAACACTGAAGCTTTCTTT. This gives the protein CASSFTVNTEAFF.

The gene calls are TRBV7-9 and TRBJ2-1; TRBD1 is a possible D gene (6 bases). The CDR3 consists of 17 residues. Per the germline V gene, CDR1 is SEHNR and CDR2 is FQNEAQ (reference sequence). Trimming removed 5 bases at V and 0 bases at J, with 17 bases between. DNA for the CDR3: TGTGCCAGCAGCCCGAGGACAGTGGGCAGCTCCTACAATGAGCAGTTCTTC. Its translation is CASSPRTVGSSYNEQFF.

The chain has TRBV24-1 and TRBJ2-1, with TRBD1 as a possible D gene (6 bases). Trimming took off 5 bases at V and 5 bases at J, with 12 bases between the two ends. Per germline, CDR1 KGHDR and CDR2 SFDVKD. The CDR3 extends over 14 amino acids. Written as DNA, the CDR3 is TGTGCCACCAGTGTGGGGGCATCGCACAATGAGCAGTTCTTC. This sequence encodes CATSVGASHNEQFF.

V gene TRBV3-1 (or the pseudogene TRBV3-2) combines with J gene TRBJ2-5; D remains ambiguous. This CDR3 contains 15 residues. Between the trimmed V and J ends, which lost 1 base and 5 bases, there was a span of 14 bases. Germline V gene sequence: CDR1 LGHDT, CDR2 YNNKEL (reference sequence). CDR3 sequence (DNA): TGTGCCAGCAGCCAAGTCCCGTCGGTTGAGGAGACCCAGTACTTC. Translated, it gives CASSQVPSVEETQYF.

The V call is TRBV7-9, the J call TRBJ1-1; TRBD1 is a possible D gene (6 bases). The CDR3 is 14 residues long. Germline CDR1 is SEHNR and CDR2 is FQNEAQ (reference sequence). The V and J ends lost 5 bases and 5 bases respectively, with 15 bases between them. The CDR3 sequence: CASSIQGRGTEAFF. The CDR3 nucleotides read TGTGCCAGCAGCATTCAGGGTAGGGGGACTGAAGCTTTCTTT. The whole variable domain, remainder taken from reference TRBV7-9 and TRBJ1-1, is DTGVSQNPRHKITKRGQNVTFRCDPISEHNRLYWYRQTLGQGPEFLTYFQNEAQLEKSRLLSDRFSAERPKGSFSTLEIQRTEQGDSAMYLCASSIQGRGTEAFFGQGTRLTVV.

The table lists this clone with a few counts. The CDR3, as DNA: TGTGCCAGCAGTGAAGTGGGGACAGACTACGAGCAGTACTTC. This sequence encodes CASSEVGTDYEQYF. The chain couples TRBV2 to TRBJ2-7; 7 bases align to TRBD1. Germline CDR1 reads SNHLY; CDR2 reads FYNNEI. J was trimmed by 3 bases and V by 1 base; bases with no gene match: 3. This CDR3 has 14 residues.

The chain combines TRBV28 with TRBJ1-2; no clear D. The CDR3 spans 10 residues. Trimming removed 8 bases at V and 3 bases at J, with 4 bases between. Per the germline V gene, CDR1 is MDHEN and CDR2 is SYDVKM. The CDR3 DNA reads TGTGCCAGCCCCGACTATGGCTACACCTTC. Residues: CASPDYGYTF.

This rearrangement joins TRBV5-3 to TRBJ2-1; TRBD2 is a possible D gene (6 bases). TRBV5-3 is an ORF for which the function is uncertain. The CDR3 covers 16 residues. Trimming took off 5 bases at V and 7 bases at J, with 22 bases between the two ends. The CDR3 DNA follows: TGTGCCAGAAGTCACCTCGGAGGGCCCGGTAAGAATGAGCAGTTCTTC. This encodes CARSHLGGPGKNEQFF.

The rearrangement joins TRBV28 to TRBJ2-7; 9 bases are shared with TRBD1. This CDR3 contains 15 residues. The germline CDR1 and CDR2 sequences are MDHEN and SYDVKM. The V gene end was trimmed by 3 bases and the J gene end by 3 bases; junction bases not matched to a gene: 6. The CDR3 coding sequence is TGTGCCAGCAGTTTGGGGGGACAGGGCCTCTACGAGCAGTACTTC. It is translated as CASSLGGQGLYEQYF.

V gene TRBV7-9 combines with J gene TRBJ2-5, with D maybe TRBD1 (6 bases). Germline CDR1 is SEHNR and CDR2 is FQNEAQ (reference sequence). This CDR3 is 16 amino acids long. V lost 1 base, J lost 1 base, and 13 bases lay in between. The CDR3 DNA sequence: TGTGCCAGCAGCTTAGGTGTCGACAGGAGCCAAGAGACCCAGTACTTC. Translation: CASSLGVDRSQETQYF. Filled out from reference TRBV7-9 and TRBJ2-5, the complete variable domain reads DTGVSQNPRHKITKRGQNVTFRCDPISEHNRLYWYRQTLGQGPEFLTYFQNEAQLEKSRLLSDRFSAERPKGSFSTLEIQRTEQGDSAMYLCASSLGVDRSQETQYFGPGTRLLVL.

CDR3 coding DNA: TGCGCCAGCAGCCAAGCCACCGCTGGCGGCCATAGCACAGATACGCAGTATTTT. Its translation: CASSQATAGGHSTDTQYF. V and J are TRBV4-1 and TRBJ2-3, with no clear D. The CDR3 has 18 residues. The germline V gene encodes CDR1 MGHRA and CDR2 YSYEKL. The V end was cut by 1 base, the J end by 0 bases, with 17 bases between.

The V call is TRBV27, the J call TRBJ2-3; possibly TRBD2 for D (6 bases). Trimming shortened V by 8 bases and J by 0 bases, and 18 bases separated the two germline ends. Germline lookup yields CDR1 MNHEY and CDR2 SMNVEV (reference sequence). This CDR3 has 16 amino acids. The CDR3 sequence is CASGKFSGTSTDTQYF. DNA for the CDR3: TGTGCCAGCGGGAAGTTCTCCGGGACTAGCACAGATACGCAGTATTTT.

The chain carries TRBV7-6 and TRBJ1-4; D may be TRBD1 (6 bases). Germline-derived CDR1 and CDR2 are SGHVS and FNYEAQ. The CDR3 contains 15 residues. V was trimmed by 1 base and J by 7 bases, leaving 13 bases between them. The CDR3 nucleotides are TGTGCCAGCAGCTTAGAGCAGGGGTGGGCTGAAAAACTGTTTTTT. It translates to CASSLEQGWAEKLFF.

This chain uses TRBV11-3 with TRBJ2-5, with TRBD1 matching over 9 bases. The CDR3 length is 15 residues. Germline V CDR1 and CDR2: SGHNT, YENEEA. Trimming at V came to 1 base and at J to 2 bases, leaving 2 bases not matched to a gene. CDR3 sequence: CASSLGDRAQETQYF. The CDR3 DNA follows: TGTGCCAGCAGCTTAGGGGACAGGGCACAAGAGACCCAGTACTTC.

Remarks on this clone: A much larger clone differs by one base, so this may be a read error. The J gene is TRBJ2-3, the V gene TRBV5-1; 9 positions match TRBD1. Trimming took 4 bases from V and 1 from J; bases not matched to a gene: 1. Per the germline V gene, CDR1 is SGHRS and CDR2 is YFSETQ. This CDR3 is built from 14 residues. The CDR3 sequence is CASSRDRGTDTQYF. The DNA of the CDR3 is TGCGCCAGCAGCCGGGACAGGGGCACAGATACGCAGTATTTT.